This is a list of T cell receptor beta chains from one sample in a study of blood T cell repertoires in COVID-19. Clones were sequenced by immunoSEQ multiplex PCR, and TCRdb holds only the in-frame ones, with some missing. The table has some 170,000 clones, roughly 87% seen once. The sample comprised PBMCs or T cells enriched from blood (not recorded which). The receptor source for this set is a human donor with acute COVID-19. The donor label of this sample is uncertain. Each CDR3 is given with its conserved first and last residue. The D gene is left open where the match is weak. Only part of the rows carry a size: once, few, many, or a class if the clone is expanded.

>TRBV4-1|.|TRBD2|TRBJ2-2
CASSPRGLAGRSAGELFF
TGCGCCAGCAGCCCCCGGGGGCTAGCGGGGAGGTCAGCCGGGGAGCTGTTTTTT
>TRBV30|.|.|TRBJ2-2
CAWSLTRLANTGELFF
TGTGCCTGGAGCCTGACCCGCCTAGCGAACACCGGGGAGCTGTTTTTT
>TRBV11-3|once|.|TRBJ2-5
CASSYSFKETQYF
TGTGCCAGCAGTTACAGTTTCAAAGAGACCCAGTACTTC
>TRBV19|.|TRBD1|TRBJ1-2
CASSGQRYGYTF
TGTGCCAGTTCGGGACAGAGGTATGGCTACACCTTC
>TRBV27|once|.|TRBJ1-5
CASSLQGRVNQPQHF
TGTGCCAGCAGTTTACAGGGTAGGGTCAATCAGCCCCAGCATTTT
>TRBV10-3|.|.|TRBJ2-3
CAISDSPGSTDTQYF
TGTGCCATCAGTGACTCCCCGGGTAGCACAGATACGCAGTATTTT
>TRBV29-1|few|.|TRBJ2-3
CSVGDRTSTDTQYF
TGCAGCGTTGGTGATCGGACTAGCACAGATACGCAGTATTTT
>TRBV18|.|.|TRBJ1-1
CASSPNSGRVTEAFF
TGTGCCAGCTCACCAAATTCGGGGAGGGTCACTGAAGCTTTCTTT
>TRBV3-1/TRBV3-2|.|.|TRBJ2-7
CASSLLRDSPENEQYF
TGTGCCAGCAGCCTCCTCCGGGACTCCCCCGAAAACGAGCAGTACTTC
>TRBV7-8|.|TRBD2|TRBJ2-2
CASSTLAGGTTGELFF
TGTGCCAGCAGCACCCTAGCGGGGGGTACCACCGGGGAGCTGTTTTTT
>TRBV5-8|.|.|TRBJ2-7
CASSLSSYEQYF
TGTGCCAGCAGCCTGAGCTCCTACGAGCAGTACTTC
>TRBV27|.|.|TRBJ2-7
CASSLSRPGVGYEQYF
TGTGCCAGCAGTTTATCGAGGCCGGGGGTTGGCTACGAGCAGTACTTC
>TRBV11-2|.|TRBD2|TRBJ2-1
CASSRTSGVAMGEQFF
TGTGCCAGCAGCCGGACTAGCGGGGTGGCGATGGGTGAGCAGTTCTTC
>TRBV19|.|.|TRBJ2-2
CASTVSTGRDTGELFF
TGTGCCAGTACCGTCTCCACAGGGAGGGACACCGGGGAGCTGTTTTTT
>TRBV4-1|.|.|TRBJ1-5
CASSQVGGAGNQPQHF
TGCGCCAGCAGCCAAGTTGGGGGCGCGGGCAATCAGCCCCAGCATTTT
>TRBV21-1|.|.|TRBJ1-3
CATRMDRVSGNTIYF
TGTGCCACACGGATGGACAGGGTCTCTGGAAACACCATATATTTT
>TRBV14|.|TRBD2|TRBJ2-3
CASSQGKRGAWEDTQYF
TGTGCCAGCAGCCAAGGGAAGCGGGGGGCCTGGGAAGATACGCAGTATTTT
>TRBV19|.|.|TRBJ2-2
CASQKRRVVTSDTGELFF
TGTGCCAGTCAGAAGCGCCGGGTGGTGACTAGTGACACCGGGGAGCTGTTTTTT
>TRBV5-4|.|TRBD1|TRBJ2-5
CASSLNTGEETQYF
TGTGCCAGCAGCTTGAATACAGGGGAAGAGACCCAGTACTTC
>TRBV27|.|TRBD1|TRBJ2-5
CASSLAGGLYQETQYF
TGTGCCAGCAGTTTGGCAGGGGGCCTATACCAAGAGACCCAGTACTTC
>TRBV12-5|few|.|TRBJ1-1
CASGSTGYTEAFF
TGTGCTAGTGGTTCTACAGGGTACACTGAAGCTTTCTTT
>TRBV18|.|TRBD1|TRBJ1-6
CASSTDRVNSPLHF
TGTGCCAGCTCGACTGACAGGGTTAATTCACCCCTCCACTTT
>TRBV19|.|.|TRBJ2-1
CASLGGGQRNEQFF
TGTGCCAGCCTTGGGGGGGGGCAGAGGAATGAGCAGTTCTTC
>TRBV4-1|.|.|TRBJ2-5
CASSFSWRWKETQYF
TGCGCCAGCAGCTTTTCTTGGAGGTGGAAAGAGACCCAGTACTTC
>TRBV5-4|.|TRBD2|TRBJ2-1
CASSPGTSGVNEQFF
TGTGCCAGCAGCCCCGGGACTAGCGGGGTAAATGAGCAGTTCTTC
>TRBV5-1|.|.|TRBJ2-1
CASSLVRGRGPSEQFF
TGCGCCAGCAGCTTGGTAAGGGGTAGAGGACCTAGTGAGCAGTTCTTC
>TRBV7-9|.|.|TRBJ2-3
CASSLVGGTDTQYF
TGTGCCAGCAGCTTAGTAGGGGGCACAGATACGCAGTATTTT
>TRBV7-3|few|TRBD2|TRBJ2-1
CASSAGTSGYNEQFF
TGTGCCAGCAGCGCCGGGACTAGCGGCTACAATGAGCAGTTCTTC
>TRBV27|.|.|TRBJ2-5
CASSFYPGQGGETQYF
TGTGCCAGCAGCTTCTACCCCGGGCAGGGTGGGGAGACCCAGTACTTC
>TRBV6-5|.|TRBD1|TRBJ1-4
CASSPDRGRNEKLFF
TGTGCCAGCAGCCCCGACAGGGGTCGAAATGAAAAACTGTTTTTT
>TRBV7-9|.|.|TRBJ1-4
CASSFRRGTYEKLFF
TGTGCCAGCAGCTTTCGGAGGGGAACCTATGAAAAACTGTTTTTT
>TRBV3-1/TRBV3-2|few|TRBD1|TRBJ2-1
CASSRSDRAFNEQFF
TGTGCCAGCAGCCGCTCGGACAGGGCTTTCAATGAGCAGTTCTTC
>TRBV29-1|.|.|TRBJ2-1
CSVEDHGRTYNEQFF
TGCAGCGTTGAAGATCACGGCAGGACATACAATGAGCAGTTCTTC
>TRBV9|.|.|TRBJ1-3
CASSVVPGDGNTIYF
TGTGCCAGCAGCGTAGTCCCAGGGGACGGAAACACCATATATTTT
>TRBV9|.|.|TRBJ2-2
CASSVGPFGAAGELFF
TGTGCCAGCAGCGTAGGCCCCTTTGGGGCAGCCGGGGAGCTGTTTTTT
>TRBV10-1|few|TRBD1|TRBJ1-5
CASSVGGDGSNQPQHF
TGCGCCAGCAGTGTAGGGGGCGACGGAAGCAATCAGCCCCAGCATTTT
>TRBV10-2|once|TRBD1|TRBJ1-2
CASRAIGQGNYGYTF
TGCGCCAGCAGGGCTATTGGACAGGGCAACTATGGCTACACCTTC
>TRBV19|.|TRBD1|TRBJ1-3
CASTGGTAPFSGNTIYF
TGTGCCAGTACCGGTGGGACAGCCCCTTTCTCTGGAAACACCATATATTTT
>TRBV7-3|.|TRBD2|TRBJ2-1
CASSFAGGLKNEQFF
TGTGCCAGCAGCTTCGCGGGGGGCCTTAAGAATGAGCAGTTCTTC
>TRBV5-1|.|TRBD1|TRBJ2-1
CASSSSPNTGGSRNEQFF
TGCGCCAGCAGCTCCAGCCCCAACACAGGGGGTTCACGGAATGAGCAGTTCTTC
>TRBV11-1|.|TRBD1|TRBJ1-1
CASSLFRGTTEAFF
TGTGCCAGCAGCTTATTCAGGGGGACCACTGAAGCTTTCTTT
>TRBV19|.|.|TRBJ1-5
CASSTTGGGNQPQHF
TGTGCCAGTAGTACCACGGGGGGAGGCAATCAGCCCCAGCATTTT
>TRBV5-6|.|TRBD2|TRBJ2-3
CASSLRLRAGGPTDTQYF
TGTGCCAGCAGCTTGCGTTTACGGGCGGGGGGCCCCACAGATACGCAGTATTTT
>TRBV3-1/TRBV3-2|.|TRBD2|TRBJ2-2
CASSQVSGGAGGELFF
TGTGCCAGCAGCCAAGTGAGCGGGGGGGCGGGCGGGGAGCTGTTTTTT
>TRBV15|.|.|TRBJ1-1
CATSPGGGGDTEAFF
TGTGCCACCAGCCCCGGGGGGGGAGGCGACACTGAAGCTTTCTTT
>TRBV7-3|once|TRBD2|TRBJ2-1
CASSFTAGINNEQFF
TGTGCCAGCAGCTTCACAGCGGGGATCAACAATGAGCAGTTCTTC
>TRBV18|.|.|TRBJ2-7
CASSPAGDEQYF
TGTGCCAGCTCACCAGCAGGGGACGAGCAGTACTTC
>TRBV9|.|.|TRBJ2-2
CASSVGISGTGELFF
TGTGCCAGCAGCGTCGGGATTTCGGGCACCGGGGAGCTGTTTTTT
>TRBV9|.|.|TRBJ1-3
CASSRAGWYSGNTIYF
TGTGCCAGCAGCCGGGCAGGGTGGTACTCTGGAAACACCATATATTTT